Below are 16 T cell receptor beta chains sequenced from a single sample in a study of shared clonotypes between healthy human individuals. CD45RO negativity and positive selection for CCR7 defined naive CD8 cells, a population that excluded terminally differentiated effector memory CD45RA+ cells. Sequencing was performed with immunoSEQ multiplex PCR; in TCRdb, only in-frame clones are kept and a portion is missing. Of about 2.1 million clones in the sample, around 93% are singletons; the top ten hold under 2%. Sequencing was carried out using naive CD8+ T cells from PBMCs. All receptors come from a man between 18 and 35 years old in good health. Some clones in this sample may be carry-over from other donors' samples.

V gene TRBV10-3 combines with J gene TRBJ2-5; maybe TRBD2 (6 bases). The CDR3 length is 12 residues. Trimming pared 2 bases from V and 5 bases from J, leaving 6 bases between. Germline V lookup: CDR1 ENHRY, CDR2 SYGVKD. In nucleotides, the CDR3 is TGTGCCATCAGTGAGACTAGCGAGACCCAGTACTTC. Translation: CAISETSETQYF.

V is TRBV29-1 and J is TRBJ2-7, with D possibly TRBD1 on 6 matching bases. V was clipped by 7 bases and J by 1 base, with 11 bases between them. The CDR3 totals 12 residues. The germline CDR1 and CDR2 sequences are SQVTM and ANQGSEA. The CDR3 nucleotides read TGCAGCGCCTTAGGGGGTTCCTACGAGCAGTACTTC. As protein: CSALGGSYEQYF.

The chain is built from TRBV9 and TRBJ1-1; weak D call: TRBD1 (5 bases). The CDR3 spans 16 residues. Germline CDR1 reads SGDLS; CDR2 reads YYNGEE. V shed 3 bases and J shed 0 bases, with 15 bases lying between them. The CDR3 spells CASSDSTANMNTEAFF. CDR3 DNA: TGTGCCAGCAGCGACTCGACAGCTAACATGAACACTGAAGCTTTCTTT.

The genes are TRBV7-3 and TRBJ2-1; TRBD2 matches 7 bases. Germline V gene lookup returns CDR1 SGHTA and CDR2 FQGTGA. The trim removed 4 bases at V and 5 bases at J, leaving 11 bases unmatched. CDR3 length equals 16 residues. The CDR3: CASSSGAELADNEQFF. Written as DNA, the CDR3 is TGTGCCAGCAGCTCTGGAGCGGAGCTAGCGGACAATGAGCAGTTCTTC.

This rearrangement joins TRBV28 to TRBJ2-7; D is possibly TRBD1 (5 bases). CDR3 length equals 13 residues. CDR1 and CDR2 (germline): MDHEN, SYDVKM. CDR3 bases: TGTGCCAGCAGCAAAGACGAAACAAGGACACCGGAGGTC. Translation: CASSKDETRTPEV.

The chain's CDR3 is CASSQVGGLNPNTIYF. CDR3 nucleotides: TGTGCCAGCAGCCAGGTGGGCGGCCTCAACCCGAACACCATATATTTT. The chain uses TRBV13 and TRBJ1-3; no firm D call. The CDR3 runs to 16 residues. The germline V gene encodes CDR1 PRHDT and CDR2 FYEKMQ (reference sequence). Trimming removed 5 bases from V and 7 bases from J, with 21 bases in between.

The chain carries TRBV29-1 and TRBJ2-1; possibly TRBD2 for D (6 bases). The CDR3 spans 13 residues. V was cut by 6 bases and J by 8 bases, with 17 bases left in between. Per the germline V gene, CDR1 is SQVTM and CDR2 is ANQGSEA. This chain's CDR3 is CSVAVRLGDEQFF. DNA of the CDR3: TGCAGCGTAGCCGTCCGACTAGGGGATGAGCAGTTCTTC.

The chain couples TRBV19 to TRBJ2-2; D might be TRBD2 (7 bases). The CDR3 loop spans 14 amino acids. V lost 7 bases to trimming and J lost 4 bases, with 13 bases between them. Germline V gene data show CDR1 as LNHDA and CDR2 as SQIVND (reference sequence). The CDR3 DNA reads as TGTGCCAGTATCGGGGGGCCGGGCACCGGGGAGCTGTTTTTT. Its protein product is CASIGGPGTGELFF. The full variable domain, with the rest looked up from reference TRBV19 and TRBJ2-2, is DGGITQSPKYLFRKEGQNVTLSCEQNLNHDAMYWYRQDPGQGLRLIYYSQIVNDFQKGDIAEGYSVSREKKESFPLTVTSAQKNPTAFYLCASIGGPGTGELFFGEGSRLTVL.

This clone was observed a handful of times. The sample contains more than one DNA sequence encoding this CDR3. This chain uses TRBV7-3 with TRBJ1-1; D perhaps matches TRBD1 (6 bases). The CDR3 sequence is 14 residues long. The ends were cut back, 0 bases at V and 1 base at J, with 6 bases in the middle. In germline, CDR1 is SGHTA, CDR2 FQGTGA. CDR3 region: CASSLTGGNTEAFF. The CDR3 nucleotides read TGTGCCAGCAGCTTAACAGGGGGGAACACTGAAGCTTTCTTT.

The DNA of the CDR3 is TGCGCCAGCAGCCAAGATTATCGGGCAGGGCCCACCGGGGAGCTGTTTTTT. It encodes CASSQDYRAGPTGELFF. The V and J genes are TRBV4-3 and TRBJ2-2; perhaps TRBD1 as D (5 bases). Germline assignment: CDR1 LGHNA and CDR2 YSLEER. The V end was cut by 0 bases, the J end by 4 bases, with 15 bases between. The CDR3 runs 17 residues.

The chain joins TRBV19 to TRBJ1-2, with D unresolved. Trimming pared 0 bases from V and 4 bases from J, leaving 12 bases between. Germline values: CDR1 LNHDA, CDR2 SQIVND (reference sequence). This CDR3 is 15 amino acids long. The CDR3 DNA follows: TGTGCCAGTAGTATAGATCCCGCAGGCGGCTATGGCTACACCTTC. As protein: CASSIDPAGGYGYTF. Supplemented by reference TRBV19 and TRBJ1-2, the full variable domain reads DGGITQSPKYLFRKEGQNVTLSCEQNLNHDAMYWYRQDPGQGLRLIYYSQIVNDFQKGDIAEGYSVSREKKESFPLTVTSAQKNPTAFYLCASSIDPAGGYGYTFGSGTRLTVV.

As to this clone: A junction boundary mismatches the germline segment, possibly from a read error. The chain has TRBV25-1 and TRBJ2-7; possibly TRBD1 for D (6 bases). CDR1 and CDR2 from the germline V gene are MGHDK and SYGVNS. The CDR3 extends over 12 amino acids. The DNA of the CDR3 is TGTGCCAGCAGTGCTGGCGTACAGGGTTTAAACTTC. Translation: CASSAGVQGLNF.

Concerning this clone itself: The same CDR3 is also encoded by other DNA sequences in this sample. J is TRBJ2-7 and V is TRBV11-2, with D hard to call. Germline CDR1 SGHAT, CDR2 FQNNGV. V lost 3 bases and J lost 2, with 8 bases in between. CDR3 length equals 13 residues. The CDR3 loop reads CASSFSRTYEQYF. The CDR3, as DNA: TGTGCCAGCAGCTTCTCTAGAACCTACGAGCAGTACTTC.

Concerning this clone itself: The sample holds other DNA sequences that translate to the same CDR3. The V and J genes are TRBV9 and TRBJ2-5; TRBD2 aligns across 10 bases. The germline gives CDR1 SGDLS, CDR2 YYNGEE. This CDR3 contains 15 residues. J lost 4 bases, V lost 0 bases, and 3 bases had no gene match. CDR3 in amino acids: CASSVGSGRAETQYF. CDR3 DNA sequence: TGTGCCAGCAGCGTAGGGAGCGGGAGGGCAGAGACCCAGTACTTC.

The CDR3 nucleotides are TGTGCCAGCAGTTTACTAATCGGGTTCAAGGTGGGGAATGAGCAGTTCTTC. Its translation: CASSLLIGFKVGNEQFF. The gene calls are TRBV28 and TRBJ2-1; D remains unclear. The CDR3 is 17 amino acids. Trimming took off 2 bases at V and 7 bases at J, with 21 bases between the two ends. Germline assignment: CDR1 MDHEN and CDR2 SYDVKM.

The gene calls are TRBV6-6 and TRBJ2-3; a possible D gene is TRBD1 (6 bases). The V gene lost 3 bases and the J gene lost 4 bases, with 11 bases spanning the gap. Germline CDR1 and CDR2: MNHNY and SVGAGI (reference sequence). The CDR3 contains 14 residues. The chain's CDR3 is CASSYYKGADTQYF. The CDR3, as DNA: TGTGCCAGCAGTTATTACAAGGGGGCAGATACGCAGTATTTT.